This TCR beta chain was profiled in a study of tumor and adjacent non-tumor tissue in lung cancer. Study as a whole: Each sample yielded 4 million to 4.5 million productive TCRbeta reads on average. Study findings and constraints: In normal lung, the top 100 clones were significantly more dominant than in tumor.

RNA was extracted from bulk tissue without any cell sorting. Newly diagnosed lung cancer patients had thoracic surgery in China, August–late 2014, without prior chemotherapy. The CDR3 contains 11 residues. TCRbeta libraries were built with three rounds of nested PCR, modified from ARM-PCR. TCRdb reanalysed the multiplex PCR reads using MiXCR and keeps one entry per CDR3 protein. The sample records under 95,000 distinct CDR3 sequences, 67% being singletons. About this clonotype itself: Antigen: not known. At one end, the junction sequence differs from germline, possibly due to a read error.

This receptor was taken from a man aged 60-69 years with non-small cell lung cancer. Sequencing was done on a sample of lung tumor tissue. The chain couples TRBV12-3 or TRBV12-4 to TRBJ2-1; D not certain. The CDR3 sequence is CASGLVGEQSF. The CDR3 bases are TGTGCCAGCGGTTTAGTTGGTGAGCAGTCCTTC.